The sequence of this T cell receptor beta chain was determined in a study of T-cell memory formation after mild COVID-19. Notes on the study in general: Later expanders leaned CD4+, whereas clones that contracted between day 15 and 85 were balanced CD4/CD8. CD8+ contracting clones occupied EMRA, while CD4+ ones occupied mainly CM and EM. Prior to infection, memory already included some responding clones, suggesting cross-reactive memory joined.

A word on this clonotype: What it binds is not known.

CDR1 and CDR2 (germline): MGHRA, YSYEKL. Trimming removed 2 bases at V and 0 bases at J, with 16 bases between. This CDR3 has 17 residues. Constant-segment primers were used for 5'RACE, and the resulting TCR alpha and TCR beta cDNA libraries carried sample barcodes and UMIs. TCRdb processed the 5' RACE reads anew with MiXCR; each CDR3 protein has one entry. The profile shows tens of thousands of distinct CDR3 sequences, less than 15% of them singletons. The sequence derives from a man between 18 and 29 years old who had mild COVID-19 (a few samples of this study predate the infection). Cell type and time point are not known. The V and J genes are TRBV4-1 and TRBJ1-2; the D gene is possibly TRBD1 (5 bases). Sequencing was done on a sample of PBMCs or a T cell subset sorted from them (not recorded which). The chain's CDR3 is CASSQSTSDTSNYGYTF. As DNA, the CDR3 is TGCGCCAGCAGCCAATCCACTTCGGACACTTCTAACTATGGCTACACCTTC.